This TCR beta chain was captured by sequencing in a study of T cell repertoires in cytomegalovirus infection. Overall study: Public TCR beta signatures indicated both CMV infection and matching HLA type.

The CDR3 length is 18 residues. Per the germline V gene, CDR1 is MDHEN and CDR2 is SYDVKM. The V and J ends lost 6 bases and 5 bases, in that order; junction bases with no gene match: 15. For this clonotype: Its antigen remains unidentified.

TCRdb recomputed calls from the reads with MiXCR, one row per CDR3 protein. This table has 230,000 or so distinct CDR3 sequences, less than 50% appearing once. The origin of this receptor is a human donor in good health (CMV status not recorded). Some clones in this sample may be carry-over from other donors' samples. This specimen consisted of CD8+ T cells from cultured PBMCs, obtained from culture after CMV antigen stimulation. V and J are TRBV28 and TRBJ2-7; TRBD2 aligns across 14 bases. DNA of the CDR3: TGTGCCAGCAGCCTCGGACTAGCGGGAGGCTCCCTCGTTGACGAGCAGTACTTC. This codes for CASSLGLAGGSLVDEQYF.